This is a list of T cell receptor beta chains from one sample in a study of OX40 agonist ivuxolimab in advanced cancers. Here immunoSEQ multiplex PCR was the method, and the copy in TCRdb shows in-frame clones only, minus some. The sample yields about 93,000 clones, 90% to 95% seen once. Sample: CD4+ or CD8+ T cells sorted from blood, taken in a trial of the OX40 agonist ivuxolimab. The source of these receptors is an adult with an advanced solid tumor such as melanoma, head and neck, liver or kidney cancer. CDR3s include the opening cysteine and the closing phenylalanine or tryptophan. The D gene is left open where the match is weak. Clone size appears in some rows only: once, few, many, or a class for an expanded clone.

V gene	clone size	D gene	J gene	CDR3 protein	CDR3 DNA
TRBV6-5	once	NA	TRBJ2-1	CASSPGLSEDNEQFF	TGTGCCAGCAGCCCAGGGTTGAGTGAGGACAATGAGCAGTTCTTC
TRBV5-6	few	TRBD2	TRBJ2-5	CASSLGLAGIQETQYF	TGTGCCAGCAGCTTGGGACTAGCGGGGATCCAAGAGACCCAGTACTTC
TRBV6-1	NA	TRBD1	TRBJ2-7	CASSWDRGREQYF	TGTGCCAGCAGTTGGGACAGGGGGCGCGAGCAGTACTTC
TRBV6-1	NA	NA	TRBJ2-1	CASTKGENNEQFF	TGTGCCAGCACCAAGGGGGAAAACAATGAGCAGTTCTTC
TRBV5-1	NA	TRBD1	TRBJ1-2	CASRPGQGEGGYTF	TGCGCCAGCAGGCCCGGACAGGGGGAGGGCGGCTACACCTTC
TRBV9	NA	NA	TRBJ1-6	CASSVAGSSSYNSPLHF	TGTGCCAGCAGCGTGGCAGGCTCAAGCTCCTATAATTCACCCCTCCACTTT
TRBV9	NA	NA	TRBJ2-1	CASSVGLGSEQFF	TGTGCCAGCAGCGTAGGCCTAGGGAGTGAGCAGTTCTTC
TRBV15	NA	NA	TRBJ2-5	CATSRALSGGETQYF	TGTGCCACCAGCAGAGCCCTCTCCGGCGGCGAGACCCAGTACTTC
TRBV18	NA	NA	TRBJ1-1	CASSSAWAMNTEAFF	TGTGCCAGCTCATCCGCTTGGGCAATGAACACTGAAGCTTTCTTT
TRBV6-1	once	TRBD2	TRBJ2-1	CASREAGDDYNEQFF	TGTGCCAGCAGGGAAGCGGGAGACGACTACAATGAGCAGTTCTTC
TRBV11-2	NA	NA	TRBJ1-2	CASSLQGGYTF	TGTGCCAGCAGCTTACAAGGGGGCTACACCTTC
TRBV21-1	NA	NA	TRBJ1-5	CASSKGPDRDENQPQHF	TGTGCCAGCAGCAAAGGCCCGGACAGGGATGAGAATCAGCCCCAGCATTTT
TRBV27	NA	NA	TRBJ2-4	CASSWSGSLAKNIQYF	TGTGCCAGCAGTTGGAGCGGGTCACTAGCCAAAAACATTCAGTACTTC
TRBV14	few	NA	TRBJ2-7	CASSQGLDYEQYF	TGTGCCAGCAGCCAAGGACTAGATTACGAGCAGTACTTC
TRBV6-4	NA	TRBD2	TRBJ2-1	CASSLTSGSSNEQFF	TGTGCCAGCAGCCTGACTAGCGGGAGTTCCAATGAGCAGTTCTTC
TRBV5-1	once	NA	TRBJ2-5	CASRTEPEETQYF	TGCGCCAGCCGTACGGAGCCGGAGGAGACCCAGTACTTC
TRBV18	NA	NA	TRBJ2-7	CASSPLRASSYEQYF	TGTGCCAGCTCACCACTGCGCGCCAGCTCCTACGAGCAGTACTTC
TRBV27	NA	NA	TRBJ2-5	CASSLKGPSGTQYF	TGTGCCAGCAGTTTAAAGGGTCCTTCCGGGACCCAGTACTTC
TRBV7-3	NA	NA	TRBJ1-1	CASSQTVNTEAFF	TGTGCCAGCAGCCAGACAGTGAACACTGAAGCTTTCTTT
TRBV7-9	NA	TRBD1	TRBJ2-5	CASSFGTGNMVETQYF	TGTGCCAGCAGCTTTGGGACAGGGAATATGGTAGAGACCCAGTACTTC
TRBV5-1	NA	TRBD2	TRBJ2-1	CASSPGLAGEIYNEQFF	TGCGCCAGCAGCCCTGGACTAGCGGGAGAGATCTACAATGAGCAGTTCTTC
TRBV6-1	NA	NA	TRBJ1-2	CASSPGFTDYGYTF	TGTGCCAGCAGTCCGGGGTTTACCGACTATGGCTACACCTTC
TRBV30	NA	NA	TRBJ1-3	CAWSRGDAGNTIYF	TGTGCCTGGAGTAGGGGGGATGCAGGAAACACCATATATTTT
TRBV4-2	NA	NA	TRBJ2-7	CASSQESRLETYEQYF	TGTGCCAGCAGCCAAGAATCGAGACTGGAGACCTACGAGCAGTACTTC
TRBV7-3	NA	NA	TRBJ1-1	CASSLMGRAMNTEAFF	TGTGCCAGCAGCTTAATGGGCAGGGCCATGAACACTGAAGCTTTCTTT
TRBV27	NA	NA	TRBJ2-5	CASRADFQETQYF	TGTGCCAGCCGAGCGGACTTCCAAGAGACCCAGTACTTC
TRBV7-2	NA	NA	TRBJ2-1	CASSLIPGTLYEQFF	TGTGCCAGCAGCCTAATCCCAGGGACGCTTTACGAGCAGTTCTTC
TRBV18	NA	NA	TRBJ2-7	CASSPRGGQGEQYF	TGTGCCAGCTCACCACGGGGAGGCCAGGGGGAGCAGTACTTC
TRBV9	NA	TRBD1	TRBJ1-3	CASSPGQASGNTIYF	TGTGCCAGCAGCCCGGGACAGGCCTCTGGAAACACCATATATTTT
TRBV11-3	once	NA	TRBJ1-6	CASSPSPDSPLHF	TGTGCCAGCAGCCCTAGCCCGGATTCACCCCTCCACTTT
TRBV4-1	NA	TRBD1	TRBJ2-3	CASSPGLGQGTDTQYF	TGCGCCAGCAGCCCAGGATTGGGACAGGGCACAGATACGCAGTATTTT
TRBV5-1	NA	NA	TRBJ2-3	CASSNLGTDTQYF	TGCGCCAGCAGCAACCTAGGCACAGATACGCAGTATTTT
TRBV7-2	NA	TRBD2	TRBJ2-3	CASSFLAASTDTQYF	TGTGCCAGCAGCTTCCTAGCGGCTAGCACAGATACGCAGTATTTT